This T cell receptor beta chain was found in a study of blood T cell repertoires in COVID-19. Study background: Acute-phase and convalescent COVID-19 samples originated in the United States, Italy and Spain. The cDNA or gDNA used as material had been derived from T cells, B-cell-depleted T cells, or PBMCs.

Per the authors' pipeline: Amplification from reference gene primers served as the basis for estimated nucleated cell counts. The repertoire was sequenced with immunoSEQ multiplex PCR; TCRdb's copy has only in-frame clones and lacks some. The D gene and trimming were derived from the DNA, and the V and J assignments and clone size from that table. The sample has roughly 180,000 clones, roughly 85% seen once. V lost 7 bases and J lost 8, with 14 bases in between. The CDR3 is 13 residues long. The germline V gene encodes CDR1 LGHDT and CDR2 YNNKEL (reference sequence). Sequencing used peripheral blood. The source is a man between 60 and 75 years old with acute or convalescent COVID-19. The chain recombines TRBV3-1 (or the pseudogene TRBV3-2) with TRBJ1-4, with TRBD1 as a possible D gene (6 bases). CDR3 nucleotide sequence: TGTGCCAGCAATGAGGGGGTCGGGGAAAAACTGTTTTTT. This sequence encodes CASNEGVGEKLFF.